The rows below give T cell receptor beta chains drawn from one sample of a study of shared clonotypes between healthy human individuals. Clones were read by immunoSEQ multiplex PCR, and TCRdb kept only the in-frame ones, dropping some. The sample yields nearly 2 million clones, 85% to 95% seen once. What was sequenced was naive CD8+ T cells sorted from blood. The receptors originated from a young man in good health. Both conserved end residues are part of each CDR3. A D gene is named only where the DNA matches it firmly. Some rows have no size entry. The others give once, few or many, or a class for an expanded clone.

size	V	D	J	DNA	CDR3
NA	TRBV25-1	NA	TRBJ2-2	TGTGCCAGCAGTGAATGGAAGGAGGGGGACACCGGGGAGCTGTTTTTT	CASSEWKEGDTGELFF
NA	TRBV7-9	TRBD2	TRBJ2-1	TGTGCCAGCAGCTTCGCTAGCGGGGGTGTTGAGCAGTTCTTC	CASSFASGGVEQFF
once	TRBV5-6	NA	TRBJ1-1	TGTGCCAGCAGCTTGTACCACGAAGCTTTCTTT	CASSLYHEAFF
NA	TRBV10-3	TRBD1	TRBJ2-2	TGTGCCATCGGAAGTGTGGGACAGGGGAGGTCCGGGGAGCTGTTTTTT	CAIGSVGQGRSGELFF
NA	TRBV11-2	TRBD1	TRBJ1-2	TGTGCCAGCAGCTTCGGGGACAGGGACTTCTATGGCTACACCTTC	CASSFGDRDFYGYTF
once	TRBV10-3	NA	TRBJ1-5	TGTGCCATCATGTCAGGATATAGCAATCAGCCCCAGCATTTT	CAIMSGYSNQPQHF
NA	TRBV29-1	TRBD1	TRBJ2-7	TGCAGCGTTGGGGACAGGGGTTACGAGCAGTACTTC	CSVGDRGYEQYF
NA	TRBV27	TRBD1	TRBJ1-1	TGTGCCAGCAGTCCATACAGGGGCGCTGAAGCTTTCTTT	CASSPYRGAEAFF
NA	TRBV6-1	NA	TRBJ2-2	TGTGCCAGCAGTGAAGCCTGGGGAGGAGGGGGCACCGGGGAGCTGTTTTTT	CASSEAWGGGGTGELFF
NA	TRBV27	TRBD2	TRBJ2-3	TGTGCCAGCAGTCTGCAACTAGCGGGGGGCGCAGATACGCAGTATTTT	CASSLQLAGGADTQYF
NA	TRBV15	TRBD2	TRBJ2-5	TGTGCCACCAGTCTTGTTAGCGGGGGGACCCAGTACTTC	CATSLVSGGTQYF
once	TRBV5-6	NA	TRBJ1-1	TGTGCCAGCAGCTCGTTGGAGGAATCGACTGAAGCTTTCTTT	CASSSLEESTEAFF
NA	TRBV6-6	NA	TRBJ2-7	TGTGCCAGCAGTTACCCAGAGGGAACACCCTACGAGCAGTACTTC	CASSYPEGTPYEQYF
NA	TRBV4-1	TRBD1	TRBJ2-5	TGCGCCAGCAGCCAAGAGACGGACAGGGGGCGAGAGACCCAGTACTTC	CASSQETDRGRETQYF
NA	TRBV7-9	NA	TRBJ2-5	TGTGCCAGCAGCTTGTCCCGCCGGGACGAAGAGACCCAGTACTTC	CASSLSRRDEETQYF
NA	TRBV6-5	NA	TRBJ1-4	TGTGCCAGCAGTGAAACAGGGTTGGGGGAAAAACTGTTTTTT	CASSETGLGEKLFF
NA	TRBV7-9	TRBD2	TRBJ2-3	TGTGCCAGCAGCCCTGCACTAGCGGGAGGTACCGCAGATACGCAGTATTTT	CASSPALAGGTADTQYF
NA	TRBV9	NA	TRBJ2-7	TGTGCCAGCAGCTCTTGGGGTGTTGCGACGAACGAGCAGTACTTC	CASSSWGVATNEQYF
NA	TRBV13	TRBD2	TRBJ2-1	TGTGCCAGCAGCTACGACGGACTAGCGGGAGGGCCCAATGAGCAGTTCTTC	CASSYDGLAGGPNEQFF
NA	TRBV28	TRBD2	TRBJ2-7	TGTGCCAGCAGTTCCCTACTAGCGGGGAGGTCCTACGAGCAGTACTTC	CASSSLLAGRSYEQYF
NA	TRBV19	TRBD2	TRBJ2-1	TGTGCCAGTAGTCCGGGGGGGTCCGGCTACAATGAGCAGTTCTTC	CASSPGGSGYNEQFF
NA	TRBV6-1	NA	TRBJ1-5	TGTGCCAGCAGTGAATCTCAGGTCCTTCGACAGCCCCAGCATTTT	CASSESQVLRQPQHF
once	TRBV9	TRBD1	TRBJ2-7	TGTGCCAGCAGCGCGGGACAGGGGTCCTCCTACGAGCAGTACTTC	CASSAGQGSSYEQYF
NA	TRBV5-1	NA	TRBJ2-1	TGCGCCAGCAGCACCACTAGCTCCTACAATGAGCAGTTCTTC	CASSTTSSYNEQFF
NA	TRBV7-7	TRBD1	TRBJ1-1	TGTGCTAGCAGCTTAGGACAGGGGAGTGAAGCTTTCTTT	CASSLGQGSEAFF
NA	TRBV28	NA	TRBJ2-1	TGTGCCAGCAGTTTAATTGAGGACAATGAGCAGTTCTTC	CASSLIEDNEQFF
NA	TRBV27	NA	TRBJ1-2	TGTGCCAGCAGTTTAGGAGGGGGGGACTATGGCTACACCTTC	CASSLGGGDYGYTF
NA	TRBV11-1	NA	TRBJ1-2	TGTGCCAGCAGCTTTGAGGGTATAGAGGCGGCCTATGGCTACACCTTC	CASSFEGIEAAYGYTF
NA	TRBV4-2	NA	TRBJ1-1	TGTGCCAGCAGCCAAGAAGAGGGGGGCGCGGGCTCTGAAGCTTTCTTT	CASSQEEGGAGSEAFF
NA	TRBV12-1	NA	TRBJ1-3	TGTGCCAGCAGCGCACTGGACAGTGGACCAAGAAACACCATATATTTT	CASSALDSGPRNTIYF
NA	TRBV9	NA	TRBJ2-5	TGTGCCAGCAGCGTAACAGTCTCGGAGACCCAGTACTTC	CASSVTVSETQYF
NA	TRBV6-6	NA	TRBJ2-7	TGTGCCAGCAGTTTGGGAGCCTACGAGCAGTACTTC	CASSLGAYEQYF
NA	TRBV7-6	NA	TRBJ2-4	TGTGCCAGCAGCTCTACTTTCAAAAGTGGAGGAAACATTCAGTACTTC	CASSSTFKSGGNIQYF
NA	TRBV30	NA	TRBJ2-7	TGTGCCTGGGAACGGGACAACTACGAGCAGTACTTC	CAWERDNYEQYF
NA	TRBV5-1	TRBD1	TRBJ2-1	TGCGCCAGCAGCCTCCGGGACAGGGCCTACAATGAGCAGTTCTTC	CASSLRDRAYNEQFF
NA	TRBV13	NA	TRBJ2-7	TGTGCCAGCAGCCTTCTCGTGGACGAGCAGTACTTC	CASSLLVDEQYF
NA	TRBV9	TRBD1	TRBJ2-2	TGTGCCAGCAGCGTAGAACAGGGGGCGCGGGAGCTGTTTTTT	CASSVEQGARELFF
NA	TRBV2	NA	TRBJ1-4	TGTGCCAGCAGGGGAGGGGGTGAAAAACTGTTTTTT	CASRGGGEKLFF
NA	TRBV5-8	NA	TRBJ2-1	TGTGCCAGCAGCCCCCGGGACACCATCTACAATGAGCAGTTCTTC	CASSPRDTIYNEQFF
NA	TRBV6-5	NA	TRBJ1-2	TGTGCCAGCAGTTATAGTGAGTCTAACTATGGCTACACCTTC	CASSYSESNYGYTF
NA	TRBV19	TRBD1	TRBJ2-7	TGTGCCAGTAGTTGGACAGGGAAATCCCTCGAGCAGTACTTC	CASSWTGKSLEQYF
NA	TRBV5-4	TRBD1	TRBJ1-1	TGTGCCAGCAGCTTCCTCAGGACAGGGGACACTGAAGCTTTCTTT	CASSFLRTGDTEAFF
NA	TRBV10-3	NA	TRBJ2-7	TGTGCCATCAGTGAGTCAACCGGGGCGTCCTCCTACGAGCAGTACTTC	CAISESTGASSYEQYF
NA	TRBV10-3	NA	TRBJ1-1	TGTGCCATCAGTCCAAACAGGATCCCTCTGAACACTGAAGCTTTCTTT	CAISPNRIPLNTEAFF
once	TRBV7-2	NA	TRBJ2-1	TGTGCCAGCAGCTTAGTCCAGGGGTCCTACAATGAGCAGTTCTTC	CASSLVQGSYNEQFF
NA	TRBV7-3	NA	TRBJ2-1	TGTGCCAGCAGCTACCTTCCGGGTAATGAGCAGTTCTTC	CASSYLPGNEQFF
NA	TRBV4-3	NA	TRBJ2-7	TGCGCCAGCAGCCAAACACAGGGCTACGAGCAGTACTTC	CASSQTQGYEQYF
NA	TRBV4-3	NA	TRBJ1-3	TGCGCCAGCAGCCTAGTCGGGGCCGACATCCTCTCTGGAAACACCATATATTTT	CASSLVGADILSGNTIYF
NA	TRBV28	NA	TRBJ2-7	TGTGCCAGCAGTTTACTGGGGGTCTCCTACGAGCAGTACTTC	CASSLLGVSYEQYF
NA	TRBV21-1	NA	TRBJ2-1	TGTGCCAGCAGCAAAATGTGGCCAGGGAAATATGCCTACAATGAGCAGTTCTTC	CASSKMWPGKYAYNEQFF
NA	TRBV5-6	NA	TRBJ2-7	TGTGCCAGCAGCTTAAACAGGGTACTCTCCTACGAGCAGTACTTC	CASSLNRVLSYEQYF
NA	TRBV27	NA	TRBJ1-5	TGTGCCAGCAGGGACACGGGATATAGCAATCAGCCCCAGCATTTT	CASRDTGYSNQPQHF